Each of the 30 T cell receptor beta chains below was sequenced from the same sample in a study of T cells in Graves' hyperthyroidism and ophthalmopathy. Regions amplified from RNA transcripts were the TCR beta CDR3 regions. An initial round of RT-PCR targeting the TCR CDR3 relied on the HTBI primer set. From the multiplex PCR reads, TCRdb called clonotypes with MiXCR, one entry per CDR3 protein. This sample carries 500,000 to 800,000 distinct CDR3 sequences, roughly 15% of them seen once, and the ten largest clones take 9.5% to 15%. Sequencing used blood. Every receptor here comes from a woman aged 45-65 years with Graves' ophthalmopathy.

The sample holds many counts of this clonotype. The rearrangement joins TRBV27 to TRBJ1-2; 8 nucleotides line up with TRBD1. Trimming cost V 4 bases and J 8 bases; bases outside gene matches: 15. The CDR3 runs to 16 residues. Looked up from germline, CDR1 is MNHEY and CDR2 is SMNVEV (reference sequence). As DNA, the CDR3 is TGTGCCAGCAGTTCCGTGGGACAGGCCATCGATCGCGGCTACACCTTC. It yields the protein CASSSVGQAIDRGYTF.

This clonotype has at least ten counts. The chain links TRBV28 to TRBJ2-1; TRBD2 aligns across 9 bases. There are 13 residues in the CDR3. Per the germline V gene, CDR1 is MDHEN and CDR2 is SYDVKM. Trimming took 2 bases from V and 10 from J; bases not matched to a gene: 3. The CDR3 DNA is TGTGCCAGCAGTTTAGGGACTAGCCGGGAGCAGTTCTTC. It translates to CASSLGTSREQFF.

This clonotype was recorded once. The CDR3 loop reads CASSLGGHFPAAEAFF. CDR3 bases: TGTGCCAGCAGCCTAGGCGGACACTTTCCAGCGGCTGAAGCTTTCTTT. This chain uses TRBV11-2 with TRBJ1-1, with D tentatively TRBD1 (5 bases). The V end was cut by 5 bases, the J end by 6 bases, with 22 bases between. CDR3 size: 16 residues. Looked up from germline, CDR1 is SGHAT and CDR2 is FQNNGV.

This clonotype was observed a few times. The chain employs TRBV28 and TRBJ2-1; 9 bases are a match to TRBD2. CDR1 MDHEN and CDR2 SYDVKM come from the germline V gene. Unmatched junction bases numbered 8, after V lost 4 bases and J lost 4 bases. The CDR3 is made up of 16 amino acids. CDR3 sequence reads: CASSSTGTSLYNEQFF. CDR3 in DNA: TGTGCCAGCAGTTCCACCGGGACTAGCTTATACAATGAGCAGTTCTTC.

Many counts were recorded for this clonotype. V gene TRBV30 combines with J gene TRBJ2-7; D may be TRBD1 (6 bases). The CDR3 length is 13 residues. V was cut by 0 bases and J by 4 bases, with 10 bases left in between. Germline V gene sequence: CDR1 GTSNPN, CDR2 SVGIG (reference sequence). The CDR3 loop reads CAWSVSRGYEQYF. CDR3 bases: TGTGCCTGGAGTGTATCCAGGGGATACGAGCAGTACTTC.

Here the CDR3 DNA reads TGTGCCAGCAGACAATACCGGGACACAGATACGCAGTATTTT. It translates to CASRQYRDTDTQYF. The chain carries TRBV6-1 and TRBJ2-3; weak D call: TRBD2 (5 bases). CDR1 is MNHNS, CDR2 SASEGT, per germline. The CDR3 is 14 amino acids. The V end lost 6 bases, the J end lost 2 bases, and 12 bases lay between the germline ends.

This clonotype was counted ten times or more. This chain links TRBV2 with TRBJ1-6; D remains unclear. CDR1 and CDR2 (germline): SNHLY, FYNNEI. This CDR3 comprises 15 residues. V shed 3 bases and J shed 8 bases, with 14 bases lying between them. The CDR3 DNA reads as TGTGCCAGCAGTGAGGTAGGGCTTCCGGATTCACCCCTCCACTTT. This encodes CASSEVGLPDSPLHF.

In this sample, this clonotype turned up many times. This chain uses TRBV7-2 with TRBJ2-2, with D perhaps TRBD1 or TRBD2 (5 bases each). CDR3 length: 15 amino acids. The ends were cut back, 1 base at V and 4 bases at J, with 10 bases in the middle. Germline-derived CDR1 and CDR2 are SGHTA and FQGNSA. The chain's CDR3 is CASSLGGFPTGELFF. The CDR3 nucleotides read TGTGCCAGCAGCTTAGGGGGGTTCCCCACCGGGGAGCTGTTTTTT.

This clonotype was counted between two and nine times. The rearrangement joins TRBV19 to TRBJ1-5; maybe TRBD1 (5 bases). Germline loops: CDR1 LNHDA, CDR2 SQIVND (reference sequence). V was clipped by 4 bases and J by 5 bases, with 21 bases between them. The CDR3 is made up of 17 amino acids. The CDR3 coding sequence is TGTGCCAGTAGTACGGACAAACACGTGAGTGGGGATCAGCCCCAGCATTTT. Its translation: CASSTDKHVSGDQPQHF.

The rearrangement uses TRBV7-8 and TRBJ2-1; 11 nucleotides agree with TRBD2. The V gene end was trimmed by 3 bases and the J gene end by 2 bases; junction bases not matched to a gene: 9. The CDR3 has 18 residues. CDR1 and CDR2 (germline): SGHVS, FQNEAQ. CDR3 DNA: TGTGCCAGCAGCTTCGCTTTAGCGGGAGGGCTAACCTACAATGAGCAGTTCTTC. It yields the protein CASSFALAGGLTYNEQFF.

At least ten counts were recorded for this clonotype. V usage is TRBV7-9 and J usage is TRBJ2-5; maybe TRBD1 (6 bases). The CDR3 spans 15 residues. Trimming left V 5 bases short and J 5 bases short, with 18 bases between. CDR1 is SEHNR, CDR2 FQNEAQ, per germline (reference sequence). The CDR3 DNA sequence: TGTGCCAGCAGCCCGCCCGACAGGAGGAGGGAGACCCAGTACTTC. Residues: CASSPPDRRRETQYF.

This clonotype has ten or more counts. CDR3 amino acids: CASSLVGLAGAETQYF. The CDR3 DNA reads TGTGCCAGCAGCTTAGTTGGACTAGCGGGAGCAGAGACCCAGTACTTC. The chain uses TRBV11-2 and TRBJ2-5, with 13 bases fitting TRBD2. CDR1 is SGHAT, CDR2 FQNNGV, per germline. The CDR3 contains 16 residues. V gave up 1 base and J gave up 4 bases; unmatched junction bases: 3. Drawing the rest from reference TRBV11-2 and TRBJ2-5, the complete variable domain is EAGVAQSPRYKIIEKRQSVAFWCNPISGHATLYWYQQILGQGPKLLIQFQNNGVVDDSQLPKDRFSAERLKGVDSTLKIQPAKLEDSAVYLCASSLVGLAGAETQYFGPGTRLLVL.

The CDR3 nucleotides are TGTGCCAGCAGCCAAGATCGAGCGGGAGACGGTACCGGGTACAATGAGCAGTTCTTC. It translates to CASSQDRAGDGTGYNEQFF. This rearrangement joins TRBV14 to TRBJ2-1; 8 positions agree with TRBD2. After removal of 0 bases from V and 4 bases from J, the junction contained 14 bases not matched to a gene. The CDR3 loop spans 19 amino acids. Germline assignment: CDR1 SGHDN and CDR2 FVKESK.

This clonotype was picked up many times. The rearrangement joins TRBV30 to TRBJ2-1; D is possibly TRBD2 (5 bases). The CDR3 runs to 17 residues. V was shortened by 0 bases and J by 2 bases, with 17 bases between the two germline ends. CDR1 and CDR2 (germline): GTSNPN, SVGIG (reference sequence). The chain's CDR3 is CAWSVRYRERTYNEQFF. CDR3 DNA sequence: TGTGCCTGGAGTGTACGGTACCGGGAACGAACCTACAATGAGCAGTTCTTC.

This clonotype was seen at least ten times. This chain connects TRBV12-3 or TRBV12-4 to TRBJ2-3; D remains unclear. V gave up 5 bases and J gave up 2 bases, with 11 bases separating them. The CDR3 runs 14 residues. The CDR3 bases are TGTGCCAGCAGTCCCCGGACCCTCACAGATACGCAGTATTTT. This translates into CASSPRTLTDTQYF.

V gene TRBV4-1 combines with J gene TRBJ2-3, with 7 bases aligning to TRBD2. With 1 base clipped from V and 5 bases from J, the junction kept 15 bases outside the gene matches. CDR1 is MGHRA and CDR2 is YSYEKL in the germline V gene. The CDR3 is 18 amino acids. The CDR3 DNA sequence: TGCGCCAGCAGCCAAGTGATGGGGAGTTTAGCGGGTCTAGATACGCAGTATTTT. Translation gives CASSQVMGSLAGLDTQYF.

This clonotype was observed a handful of times. The gene calls are TRBV25-1 and TRBJ2-2; D is undetermined. Trimming removed 6 bases at V and 0 bases at J, with 32 bases between. The CDR3 has 22 residues. CDR1 is MGHDK and CDR2 is SYGVNS in the germline V gene. CDR3 loop: CASSDESFVLSPDRTNTGELFF. The CDR3 DNA reads as TGTGCCAGCAGCGACGAATCCTTTGTCTTGAGCCCAGATCGAACGAACACCGGGGAGCTGTTTTTT.

This clonotype was counted at least ten times. The chain joins TRBV28 to TRBJ1-1, with D possibly matching TRBD1 (6 bases). This CDR3 region has 15 residues. V was clipped by 5 bases and J by 6 bases, with 19 bases between them. Germline-derived CDR1 and CDR2 are MDHEN and SYDVKM. The CDR3 loop reads CASSPRGGARAEAFF. The DNA of the CDR3 is TGTGCCAGCAGTCCCCGGGGGGGCGCGAGAGCTGAAGCTTTCTTT.

In its sample, this clonotype was seen many times. The chain has TRBV28 and TRBJ2-7, with 9 bases identical to TRBD2. Germline CDR1 reads MDHEN; CDR2 reads SYDVKM. This CDR3 is built from 13 residues. DNA for the CDR3: TGTGGGATTGGGACTAGCAGTACCTACGAGCAGTACTTC. Its protein product is CGIGTSSTYEQYF.

This clonotype was found many times. The chain combines TRBV25-1 with TRBJ2-3; 10 nucleotides line up with TRBD2. The CDR3 totals 16 residues. The V and J ends lost 4 bases and 0 bases, in that order; junction bases with no gene match: 4. Per germline, CDR1 MGHDK and CDR2 SYGVNS. CDR3 nucleotide sequence: TGTGCCAGCAGTGGATGGACTAGCGGTAGCACAGATACGCAGTATTTT. Residues: CASSGWTSGSTDTQYF.

This clonotype was seen ten or more times. The V gene is TRBV28, the J gene TRBJ1-1; D is undetermined. Germline values: CDR1 MDHEN, CDR2 SYDVKM. V gave up 4 bases and J gave up 6 bases, with 9 bases separating them. There are 12 residues in the CDR3. CDR3 sequence: CASSSDKPEAFF. CDR3 sequence (DNA): TGTGCCAGCAGTTCCGACAAACCTGAAGCTTTCTTT.

This clonotype was seen many times. The genes are TRBV18 and TRBJ1-1; no clear D. Germline V gene lookup returns CDR1 KGHSH and CDR2 LQKENI. The CDR3 spans 16 residues. The ends were cut back, 0 bases at V and 0 bases at J, with 11 bases in the middle. Here the CDR3 DNA reads TGTGCCAGCTCACCACCGGTTCAGGTTATGAACACTGAAGCTTTCTTT. Amino acid sequence: CASSPPVQVMNTEAFF.

This clonotype showed up many times. J is TRBJ2-7 and V is TRBV11-2, with D unclear. This CDR3 is built from 15 residues. V lost 2 bases and J lost 2, with 13 bases in between. The germline gives CDR1 SGHAT, CDR2 FQNNGV. The CDR3 reads CASSLSNGSPYEQYF. The CDR3 DNA reads TGTGCCAGCAGCTTAAGTAACGGCAGTCCCTACGAGCAGTACTTC.

The sample holds many counts of this clonotype. The chain carries TRBV20-1 and TRBJ2-1; D may be TRBD2 (5 bases). Germline V gene lookup returns CDR1 DFQATT and CDR2 SNEGSKA (reference sequence). With 1 base removed from V and 5 bases from J, the gap between germline ends came to 18 bases. The CDR3 runs 16 residues. CDR3 nucleotides: TGCAGTGCTAGAGCCCCCGGAGCGGAGAACCACAATGAGCAGTTCTTC. This codes for CSARAPGAENHNEQFF.

This clonotype was counted a few times. The V and J genes are TRBV5-1 and TRBJ2-3, with 7 bases matching TRBD1. CDR3 size: 15 residues. Germline V gene lookup returns CDR1 SGHRS and CDR2 YFSETQ. The ends lost 3 bases at V and 7 bases at J; junction bases unmatched: 11. The CDR3, as DNA: TGCGCCAGCAGCTCCCCCGAACAGGGGAGTAATACGCAGTATTTT. Its translation is CASSSPEQGSNTQYF.

Many counts were recorded for this clonotype. The chain joins TRBV7-2 to TRBJ1-1; 10 bases match TRBD1. The CDR3 runs 15 residues. Germline V lookup: CDR1 SGHTA, CDR2 FQGNSA. V was pared by 5 bases and J by 2 bases, with 5 bases of the junction left unmatched. The CDR3 here is CASSPWTGGNTEAFF. The CDR3 DNA reads as TGTGCCAGCAGCCCCTGGACAGGGGGAAACACTGAAGCTTTCTTT.

This clonotype came up many times. The chain uses TRBV7-3 and TRBJ1-2; no definite D call. The V end was cut by 0 bases, the J end by 0 bases, with 8 bases between. Per the germline V gene, CDR1 is SGHTA and CDR2 is FQGTGA. The CDR3 spans 15 residues. This CDR3 is CASSLTSGANYGYTF. The CDR3 DNA reads as TGTGCCAGCAGCTTAACGTCAGGAGCTAACTATGGCTACACCTTC.

V usage is TRBV10-3 and J usage is TRBJ2-1; TRBD2 matches 16 bases. Trimming at V came to 6 bases and at J to 9 bases, leaving 5 bases not matched to a gene. Per the germline V gene, CDR1 is ENHRY and CDR2 is SYGVKD. CDR3 length: 15 residues. This CDR3 is CAIRGTSGRDGEQFF. The CDR3 nucleotides read TGTGCCATCAGGGGGACTAGCGGGAGGGATGGTGAGCAGTTCTTC.

This clonotype was picked up a small number of times. The chain joins TRBV28 to TRBJ1-5, with TRBD1 identical over 7 bases. With 5 bases clipped from V and 2 bases from J, the junction kept 9 bases outside the gene matches. The V gene's germline CDR1 is MDHEN and CDR2 SYDVKM. This CDR3 comprises 16 residues. The CDR3 loop is CASSPTQGNGNQPQHF. CDR3 nucleotide sequence: TGTGCCAGCAGTCCGACACAGGGGAATGGCAATCAGCCCCAGCATTTT.

This clonotype was counted many times. The chain uses TRBV11-2 and TRBJ2-2, with D hard to call. Trimming stripped 0 bases from V and 6 bases from J, with 5 bases between. The CDR3 is 13 residues long. Germline loops: CDR1 SGHAT, CDR2 FQNNGV. CDR3 sequence reads: CASSLERSGELFF. The CDR3 nucleotides read TGTGCCAGCAGCTTAGAGAGGTCCGGGGAGCTGTTTTTT.